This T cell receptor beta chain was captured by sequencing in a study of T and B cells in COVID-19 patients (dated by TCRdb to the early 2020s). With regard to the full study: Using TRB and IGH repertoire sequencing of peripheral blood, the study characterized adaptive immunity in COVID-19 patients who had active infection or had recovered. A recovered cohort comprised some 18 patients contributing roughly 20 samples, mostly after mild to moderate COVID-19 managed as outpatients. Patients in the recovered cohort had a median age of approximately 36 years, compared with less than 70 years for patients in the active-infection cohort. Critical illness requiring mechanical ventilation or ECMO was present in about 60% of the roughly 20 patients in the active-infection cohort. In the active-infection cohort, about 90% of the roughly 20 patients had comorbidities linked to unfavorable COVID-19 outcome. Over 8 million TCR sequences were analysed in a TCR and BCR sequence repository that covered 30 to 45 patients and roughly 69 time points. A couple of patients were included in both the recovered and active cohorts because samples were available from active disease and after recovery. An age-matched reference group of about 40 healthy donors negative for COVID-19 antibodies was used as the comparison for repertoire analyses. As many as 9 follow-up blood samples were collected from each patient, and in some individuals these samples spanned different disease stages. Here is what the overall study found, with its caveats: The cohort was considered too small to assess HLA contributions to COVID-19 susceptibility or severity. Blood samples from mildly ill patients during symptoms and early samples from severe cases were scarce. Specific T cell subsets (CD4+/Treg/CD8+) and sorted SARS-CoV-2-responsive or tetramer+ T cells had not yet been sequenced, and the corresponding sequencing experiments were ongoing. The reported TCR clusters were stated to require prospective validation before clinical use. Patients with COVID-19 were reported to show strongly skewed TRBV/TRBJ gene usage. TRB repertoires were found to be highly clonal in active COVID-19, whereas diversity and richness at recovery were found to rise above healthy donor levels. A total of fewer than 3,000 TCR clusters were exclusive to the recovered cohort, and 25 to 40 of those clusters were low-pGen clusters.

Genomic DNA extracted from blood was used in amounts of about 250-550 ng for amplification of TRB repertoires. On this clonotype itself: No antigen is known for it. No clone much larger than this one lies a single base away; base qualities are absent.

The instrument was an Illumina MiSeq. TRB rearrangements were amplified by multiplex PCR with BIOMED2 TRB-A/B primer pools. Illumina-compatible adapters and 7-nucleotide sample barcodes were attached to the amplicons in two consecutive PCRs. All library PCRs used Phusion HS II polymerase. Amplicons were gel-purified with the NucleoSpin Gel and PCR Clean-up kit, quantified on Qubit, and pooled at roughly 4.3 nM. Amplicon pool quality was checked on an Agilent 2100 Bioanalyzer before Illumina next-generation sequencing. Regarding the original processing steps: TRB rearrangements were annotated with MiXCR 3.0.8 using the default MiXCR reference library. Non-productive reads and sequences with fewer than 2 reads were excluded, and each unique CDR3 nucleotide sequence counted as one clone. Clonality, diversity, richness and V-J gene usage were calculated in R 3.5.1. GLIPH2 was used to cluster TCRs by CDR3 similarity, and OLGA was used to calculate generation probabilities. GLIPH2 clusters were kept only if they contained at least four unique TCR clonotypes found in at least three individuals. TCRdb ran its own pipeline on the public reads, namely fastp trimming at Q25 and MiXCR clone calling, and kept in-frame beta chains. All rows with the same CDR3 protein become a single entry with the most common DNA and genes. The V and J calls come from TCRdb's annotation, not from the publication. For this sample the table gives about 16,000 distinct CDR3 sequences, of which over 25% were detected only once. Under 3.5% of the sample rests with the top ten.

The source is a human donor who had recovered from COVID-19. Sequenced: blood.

The CDR3 protein is CASSSTGVGGELFF. The DNA reads as follows: TGTGCCAGCAGCTCGACAGGGGTTGGCGGGGAGCTGTTTTTT. The rearranged chain carries TRBV7-9 and TRBJ2-2; 8 nucleotides in the junction match TRBD1. For this chain, trimming is 4 bases at the V end and 7 bases at the J end, and the number of junction bases without a gene match is 5. CDR1 and CDR2, per the germline V gene (reference sequence), are SEHNR and FQNEAQ. Taken from cysteine to phenylalanine, the CDR3 has 14 residues. Of the read, only the CDR3 DNA is kept; its 42 bases are in frame from base 1.